The TCR beta chain described here comes from a study of blood T cell repertoires in COVID-19. J lost 7 bases, V lost 4 bases, and 10 bases had no gene match. The CDR3 is made up of 14 amino acids. Germline assignment: CDR1 LNHDA and CDR2 SQIVND (reference sequence). This table comes from immunoSEQ multiplex PCR, and its TCRdb copy is limited to in-frame clones, with some not included. Of more than 15,000 clones listed, 85% were seen once; the top ten hold around a third. Sequencing was done on a sample of peripheral blood. The chain carries TRBV19 and TRBJ2-7, with TRBD1 matching 7 bases. The receptor was derived from a human donor with active COVID-19. The donor label of this sample is uncertain. CDR3 region: CASSTTGLGLEQYF. The CDR3 nucleotides read TGTGCCAGTAGTACGACAGGGTTAGGGCTTGAGCAGTACTTC.